This TCR beta chain originates from a study of control samples from healthy donors and cancer patients. The CDR3 contains 15 residues. Trimming removed 0 bases at V and 2 bases at J, with 10 bases between. The germline V gene encodes CDR1 MGHRA and CDR2 YSYEKL. Only in-frame clones appear in the TCRdb table, and some are missing; sequencing was by immunoSEQ multiplex PCR. The sample lists about 120,000 clones, approximately 92% occurring once. The chain employs TRBV4-1 and TRBJ1-2; D ambiguous. Sequenced sample: PBMCs. This clonotype was sampled from a man older than 75 with head and neck cancer. The CDR3 loop reads CASSQDSSQNYGYTF. The CDR3 bases are TGCGCCAGCAGCCAAGATTCCAGCCAAAACTATGGCTACACCTTC.